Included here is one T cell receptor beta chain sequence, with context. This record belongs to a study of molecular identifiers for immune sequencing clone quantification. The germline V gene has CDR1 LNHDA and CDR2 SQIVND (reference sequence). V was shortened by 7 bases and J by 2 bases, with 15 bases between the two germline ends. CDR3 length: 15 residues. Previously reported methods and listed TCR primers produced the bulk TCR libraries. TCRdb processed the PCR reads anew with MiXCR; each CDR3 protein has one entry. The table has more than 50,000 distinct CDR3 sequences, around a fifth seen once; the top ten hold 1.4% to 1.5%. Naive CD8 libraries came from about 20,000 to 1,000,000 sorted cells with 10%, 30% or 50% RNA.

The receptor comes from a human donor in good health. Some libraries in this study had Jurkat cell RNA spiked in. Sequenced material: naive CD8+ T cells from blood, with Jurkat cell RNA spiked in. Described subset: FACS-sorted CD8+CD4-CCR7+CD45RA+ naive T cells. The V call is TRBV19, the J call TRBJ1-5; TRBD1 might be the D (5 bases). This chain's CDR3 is CASNHLGGGNQPQHF. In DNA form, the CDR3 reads TGTGCCAGTAATCACCTTGGAGGGGGCAATCAGCCCCAGCATTTT.